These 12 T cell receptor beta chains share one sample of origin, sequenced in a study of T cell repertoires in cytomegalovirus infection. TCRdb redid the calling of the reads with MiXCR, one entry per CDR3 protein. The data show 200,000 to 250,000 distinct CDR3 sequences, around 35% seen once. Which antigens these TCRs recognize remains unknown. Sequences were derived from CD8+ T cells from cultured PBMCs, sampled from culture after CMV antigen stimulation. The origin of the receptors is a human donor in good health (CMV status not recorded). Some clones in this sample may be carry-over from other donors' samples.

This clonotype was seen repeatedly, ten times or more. The CDR3 nucleotides read TGTGCCAGCAGTACGGACAGGGGGCACACTGAAGCTTTCTTT. This translates into CASSTDRGHTEAFF. The chain has TRBV2 and TRBJ1-1; 11 bases are shared with TRBD1. J was trimmed by 3 bases and V by 5 bases; bases with no gene match: 2. The CDR3 sequence is 14 residues long. The germline V gene has CDR1 SNHLY and CDR2 FYNNEI.

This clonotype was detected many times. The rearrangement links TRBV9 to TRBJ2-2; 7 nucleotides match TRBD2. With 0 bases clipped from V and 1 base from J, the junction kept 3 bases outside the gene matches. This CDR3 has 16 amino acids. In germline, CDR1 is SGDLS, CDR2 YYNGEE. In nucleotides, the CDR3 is TGTGCCAGCAGCGTAGCCGGCGGGGGGAACACCGGGGAGCTGTTTTTT. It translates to CASSVAGGGNTGELFF. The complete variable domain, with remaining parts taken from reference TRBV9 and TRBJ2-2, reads DSGVTQTPKHLITATGQRVTLRCSPRSGDLSVYWYQQSLDQGLQFLIQYYNGEERAKGNILERFSAQQFPDLHSELNLSSLELGDSALYFCASSVAGGGNTGELFFGEGSRLTVL.

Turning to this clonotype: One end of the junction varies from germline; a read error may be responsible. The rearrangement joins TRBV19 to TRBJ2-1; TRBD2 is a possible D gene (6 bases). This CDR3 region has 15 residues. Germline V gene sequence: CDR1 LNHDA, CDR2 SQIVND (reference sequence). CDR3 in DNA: TGTACCAGTAGTCTTGGGCGGGGTCCCTACAATGAGCAGTTCTTC. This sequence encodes CTSSLGRGPYNEQFF.

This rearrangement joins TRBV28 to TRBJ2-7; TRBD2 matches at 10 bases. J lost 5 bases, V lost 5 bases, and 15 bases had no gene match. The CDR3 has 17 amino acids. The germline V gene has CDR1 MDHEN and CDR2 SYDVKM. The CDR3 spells CASSPKPSSGRPHEQYF. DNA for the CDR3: TGTGCCAGCAGTCCAAAACCTTCTAGCGGGAGACCCCACGAGCAGTACTTC.

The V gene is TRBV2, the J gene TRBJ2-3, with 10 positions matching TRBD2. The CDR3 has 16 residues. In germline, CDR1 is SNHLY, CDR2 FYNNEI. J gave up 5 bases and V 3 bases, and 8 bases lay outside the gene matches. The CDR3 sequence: CASSEGLAPAGDTQYF. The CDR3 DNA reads TGTGCCAGCAGTGAGGGACTAGCGCCCGCGGGAGATACGCAGTATTTT.

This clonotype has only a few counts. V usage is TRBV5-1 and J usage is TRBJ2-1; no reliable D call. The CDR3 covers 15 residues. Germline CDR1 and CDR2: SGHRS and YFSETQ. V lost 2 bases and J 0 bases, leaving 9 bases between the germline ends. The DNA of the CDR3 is TGCGCCAGCAGCTTACGGACGTACTCCTACAATGAGCAGTTCTTC. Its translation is CASSLRTYSYNEQFF.

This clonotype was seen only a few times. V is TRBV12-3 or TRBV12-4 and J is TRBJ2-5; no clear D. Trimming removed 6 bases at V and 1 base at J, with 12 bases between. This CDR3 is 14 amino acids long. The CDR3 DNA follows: TGTGCCAGCAGGGGTATAGCCGGCCAAGAGACCCAGTACTTC. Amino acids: CASRGIAGQETQYF.

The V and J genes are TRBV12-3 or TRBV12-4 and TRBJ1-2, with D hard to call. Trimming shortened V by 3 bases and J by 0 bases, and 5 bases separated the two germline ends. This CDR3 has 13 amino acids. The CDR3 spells CASSFSPNYGYTF. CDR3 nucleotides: TGTGCCAGCAGTTTTTCTCCTAACTATGGCTACACCTTC.

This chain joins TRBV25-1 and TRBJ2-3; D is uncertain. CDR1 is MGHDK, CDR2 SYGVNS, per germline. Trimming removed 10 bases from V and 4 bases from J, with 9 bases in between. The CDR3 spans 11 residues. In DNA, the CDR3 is TGTGCCATCCTAGAGCCAGATACGCAGTATTTT. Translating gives CAILEPDTQYF.

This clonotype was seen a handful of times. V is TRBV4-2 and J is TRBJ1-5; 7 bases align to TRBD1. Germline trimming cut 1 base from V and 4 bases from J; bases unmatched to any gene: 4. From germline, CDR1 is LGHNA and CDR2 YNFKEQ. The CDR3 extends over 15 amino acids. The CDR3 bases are TGTGCCAGCAGCCAAGCCTCACAGGGGAATCAGCCCCAGCATTTT. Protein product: CASSQASQGNQPQHF.

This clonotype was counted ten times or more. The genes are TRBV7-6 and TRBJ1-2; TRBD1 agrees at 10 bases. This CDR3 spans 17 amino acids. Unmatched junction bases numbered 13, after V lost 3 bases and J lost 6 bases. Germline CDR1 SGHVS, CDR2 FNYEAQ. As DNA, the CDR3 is TGTGCCAGCAGCTTGCAGCCTGGGCCCGGGACAGGGGATGGCTACACCTTC. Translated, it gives CASSLQPGPGTGDGYTF.

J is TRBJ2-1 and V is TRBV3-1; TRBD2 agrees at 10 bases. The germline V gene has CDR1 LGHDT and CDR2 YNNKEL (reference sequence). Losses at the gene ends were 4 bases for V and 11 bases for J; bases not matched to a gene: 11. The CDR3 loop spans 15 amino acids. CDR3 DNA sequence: TGTGCCAGCAGCCCTACTAGCGGGGTCTTACATAAGCAGTTCTTC. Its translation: CASSPTSGVLHKQFF.